The clone carrying this T cell receptor (beta chain) was seen a few times. This sample was taken from a study of identical twins. Unique molecular identifiers were present on the cDNA, and a universal primer site came from template switching. TCRdb reprocessed the 5' RACE reads with MiXCR, giving one entry per CDR3 protein. The sample has around 530,000 distinct CDR3 sequences, 12% to 15% seen once; the top ten hold more than 0.4%. Everyone who donated was a healthy Caucasian. CDR3 length: 12 amino acids. Trimming removed 2 bases at V and 6 bases at J, with 10 bases between. Per germline, CDR1 SQVTM and CDR2 ANQGSEA. These data also featured in a second study, about yellow fever vaccine responses in identical twins. From that study: Twins reportedly showed a vaccine T cell response that seemed partly convergent and partly personalized.

V and J are TRBV29-1 and TRBJ1-1; D ambiguous. The clonotype comes from a woman between 18 and 29 years old in good health. The sample comprised CD4+ T cells sorted from blood. The CDR3 DNA is TGCAGCGTTGAATGGGTGGGGTCTGAAGCTTTCTTT. Protein sequence: CSVEWVGSEAFF.